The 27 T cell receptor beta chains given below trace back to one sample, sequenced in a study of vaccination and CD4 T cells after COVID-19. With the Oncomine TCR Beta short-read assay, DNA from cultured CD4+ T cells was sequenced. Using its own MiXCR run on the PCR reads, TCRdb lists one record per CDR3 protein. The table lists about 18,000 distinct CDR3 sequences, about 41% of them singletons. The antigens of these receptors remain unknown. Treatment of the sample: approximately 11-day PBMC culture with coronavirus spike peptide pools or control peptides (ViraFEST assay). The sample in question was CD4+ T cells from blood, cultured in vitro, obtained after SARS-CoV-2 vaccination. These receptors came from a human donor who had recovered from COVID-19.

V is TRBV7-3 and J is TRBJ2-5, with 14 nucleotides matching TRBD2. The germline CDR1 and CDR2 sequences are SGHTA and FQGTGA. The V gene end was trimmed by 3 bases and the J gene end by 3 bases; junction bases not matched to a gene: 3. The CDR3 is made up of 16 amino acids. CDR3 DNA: TGTGCCAGCAGCTTGGGACTAGCGGGAGAGGAAGAGACCCAGTACTTC. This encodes CASSLGLAGEEETQYF.

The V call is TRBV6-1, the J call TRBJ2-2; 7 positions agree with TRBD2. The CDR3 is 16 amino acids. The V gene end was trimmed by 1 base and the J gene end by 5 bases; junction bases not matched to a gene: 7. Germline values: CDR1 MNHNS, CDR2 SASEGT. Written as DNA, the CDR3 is TGTGCCAGCAGTGAAGTGGGAGGGCCGAGGACCGGGGAGCTGTTTTTT. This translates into CASSEVGGPRTGELFF.

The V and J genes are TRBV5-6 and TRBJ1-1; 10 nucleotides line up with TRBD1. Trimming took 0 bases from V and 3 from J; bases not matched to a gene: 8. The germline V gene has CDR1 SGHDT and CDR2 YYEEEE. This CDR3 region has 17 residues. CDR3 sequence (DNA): TGTGCCAGCAGCTTGGCCCTGACAGGGGGCCCGGACACTGAAGCTTTCTTT. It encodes CASSLALTGGPDTEAFF.

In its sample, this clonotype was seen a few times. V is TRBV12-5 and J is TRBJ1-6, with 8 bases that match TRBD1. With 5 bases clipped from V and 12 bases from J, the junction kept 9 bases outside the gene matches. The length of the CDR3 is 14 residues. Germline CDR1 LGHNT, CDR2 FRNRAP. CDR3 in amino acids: CASGAGGDRKPLHF. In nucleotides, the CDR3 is TGTGCTAGTGGTGCAGGGGGCGATCGTAAACCCCTCCACTTT.

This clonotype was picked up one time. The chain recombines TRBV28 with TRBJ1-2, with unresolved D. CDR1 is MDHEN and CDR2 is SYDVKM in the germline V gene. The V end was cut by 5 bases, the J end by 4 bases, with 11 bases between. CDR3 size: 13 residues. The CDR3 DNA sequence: TGTGCCAGCAGTACGGGCCCGCTCTATGGCTACACCTTC. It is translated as CASSTGPLYGYTF.

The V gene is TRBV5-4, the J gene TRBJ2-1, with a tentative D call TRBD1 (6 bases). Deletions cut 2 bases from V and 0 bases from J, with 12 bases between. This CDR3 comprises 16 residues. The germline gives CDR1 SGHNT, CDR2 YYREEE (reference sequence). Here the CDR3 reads CASSLVGASSYNEQFF. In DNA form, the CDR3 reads TGTGCCAGCAGCTTAGTGGGGGCCAGCTCCTACAATGAGCAGTTCTTC.

The CDR3 spells CSARDLKNNGELFF. CDR3 DNA sequence: TGCAGTGCTAGAGATCTCAAGAATAATGGGGAGCTGTTTTTT. The chain uses TRBV20-1 and TRBJ2-2; D ambiguous. Deletions cut 0 bases from V and 8 bases from J, with 13 bases between. The length of the CDR3 is 14 residues. The germline V gene has CDR1 DFQATT and CDR2 SNEGSKA (reference sequence).

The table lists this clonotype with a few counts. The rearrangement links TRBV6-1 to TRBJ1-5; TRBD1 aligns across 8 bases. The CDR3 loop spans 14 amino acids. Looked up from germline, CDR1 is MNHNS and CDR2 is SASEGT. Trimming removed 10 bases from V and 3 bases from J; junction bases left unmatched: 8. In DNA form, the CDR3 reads TGTGCCACCGGGACAGGCCAAAACAATCAGCCCCAGCATTTT. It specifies CATGTGQNNQPQHF.

The CDR3 bases are TGCAGTGCTAGGGGTTCGCGACAGCTAAGCACAGATACGCAGTATTTT. Translation: CSARGSRQLSTDTQYF. The chain links TRBV20-1 to TRBJ2-3, with D perhaps TRBD1 (5 bases). Trimming cost V 3 bases and J 0 bases, with 16 bases left between them. The germline V gene has CDR1 DFQATT and CDR2 SNEGSKA (reference sequence). CDR3 size: 16 residues.

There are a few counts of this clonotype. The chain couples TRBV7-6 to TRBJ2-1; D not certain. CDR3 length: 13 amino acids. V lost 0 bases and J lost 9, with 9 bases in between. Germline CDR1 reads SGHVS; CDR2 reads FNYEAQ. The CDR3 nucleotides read TGTGCCAGCAGCTTAGCTCCCGTGGGTGAGCAGTTCTTC. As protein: CASSLAPVGEQFF. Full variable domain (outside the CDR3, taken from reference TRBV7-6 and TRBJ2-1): GAGVSQSPRYKVTKRGQDVALRCDPISGHVSLYWYRQALGQGPEFLTYFNYEAQQDKSGLPNDRFSAERPEGSISTLTIQRTEQRDSAMYRCASSLAPVGEQFFGPGTRLTVL.

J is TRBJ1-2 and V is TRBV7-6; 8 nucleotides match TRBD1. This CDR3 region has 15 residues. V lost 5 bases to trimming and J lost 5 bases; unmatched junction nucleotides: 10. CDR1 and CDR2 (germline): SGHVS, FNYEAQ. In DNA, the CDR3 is TGTGCCAGCAGCCCTGGGACAGGACTCCCATATGGCTACACCTTC. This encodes CASSPGTGLPYGYTF.

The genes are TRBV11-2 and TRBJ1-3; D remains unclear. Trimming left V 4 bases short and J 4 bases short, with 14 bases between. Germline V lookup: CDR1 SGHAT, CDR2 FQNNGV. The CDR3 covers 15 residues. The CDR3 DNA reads TGTGCCAGCAGCTCCGGCAGGTACCCAGGAAACACCATATATTTT. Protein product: CASSSGRYPGNTIYF.

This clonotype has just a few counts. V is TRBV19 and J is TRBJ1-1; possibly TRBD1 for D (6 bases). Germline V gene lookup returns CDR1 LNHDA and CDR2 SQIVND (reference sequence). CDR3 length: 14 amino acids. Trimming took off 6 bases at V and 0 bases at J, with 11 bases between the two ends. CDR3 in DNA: TGTGCCAGTAGGGACAGCTCCATGAACACTGAAGCTTTCTTT. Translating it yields CASRDSSMNTEAFF.

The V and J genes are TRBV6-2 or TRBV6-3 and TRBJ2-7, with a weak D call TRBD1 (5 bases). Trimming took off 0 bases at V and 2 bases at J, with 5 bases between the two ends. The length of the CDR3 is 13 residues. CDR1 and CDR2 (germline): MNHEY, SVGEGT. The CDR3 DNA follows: TGTGCCAGCAGTTACTCGGACACCTACGAGCAGTACTTC. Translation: CASSYSDTYEQYF.

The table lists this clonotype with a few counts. The CDR3 loop is CSAHFPGPGSYTF. CDR3 sequence (DNA): TGCAGTGCTCACTTCCCGGGACCAGGAAGCTACACCTTC. The V and J genes are TRBV20-1 and TRBJ1-2, with TRBD1 as a possible D gene (5 bases). Germline values: CDR1 DFQATT, CDR2 SNEGSKA (reference sequence). CDR3 size: 13 residues. The V and J ends lost 5 bases and 9 bases respectively, with 19 bases between them.

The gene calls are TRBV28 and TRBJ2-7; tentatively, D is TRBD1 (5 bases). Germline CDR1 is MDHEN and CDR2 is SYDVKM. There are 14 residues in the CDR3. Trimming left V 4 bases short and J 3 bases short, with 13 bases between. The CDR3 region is CASSWGRANYEQYF. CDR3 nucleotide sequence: TGTGCCAGCAGTTGGGGCAGGGCGAACTACGAGCAGTACTTC.

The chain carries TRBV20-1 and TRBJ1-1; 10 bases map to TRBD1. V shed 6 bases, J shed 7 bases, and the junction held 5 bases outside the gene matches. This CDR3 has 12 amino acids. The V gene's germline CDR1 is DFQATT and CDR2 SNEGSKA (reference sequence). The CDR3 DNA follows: TGCAGTGCGGGACAGGGGCTAATTGAAGCTTTCTTT. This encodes CSAGQGLIEAFF.

The CDR3 region has the DNA TGTGCCAGCAGCCAACGTAGAACTGGTGTGCACAGGGGGCTTCGCTATGGCTACACCTTC. Translation gives CASSQRRTGVHRGLRYGYTF. This chain connects TRBV4-2 to TRBJ1-2; 9 bases fit TRBD1. Germline V gives CDR1 LGHNA, CDR2 YNFKEQ. J gave up 4 bases and V 2 bases, and 20 bases lay outside the gene matches. The CDR3 runs 20 residues.

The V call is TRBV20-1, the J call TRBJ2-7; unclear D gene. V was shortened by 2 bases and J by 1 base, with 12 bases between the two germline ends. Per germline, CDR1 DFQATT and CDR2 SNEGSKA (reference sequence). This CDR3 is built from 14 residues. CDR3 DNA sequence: TGCAGTGCTAGAAGCCAGACCCAATCCTACGAGCAGTACTTC. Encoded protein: CSARSQTQSYEQYF.

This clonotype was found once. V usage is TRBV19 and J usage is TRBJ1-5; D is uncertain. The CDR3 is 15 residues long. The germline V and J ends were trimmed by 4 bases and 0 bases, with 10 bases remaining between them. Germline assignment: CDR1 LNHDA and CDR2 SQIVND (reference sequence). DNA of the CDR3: TGTGCCAGTAGTAACCGGGAGGGTAGCAATCAGCCCCAGCATTTT. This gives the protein CASSNREGSNQPQHF.

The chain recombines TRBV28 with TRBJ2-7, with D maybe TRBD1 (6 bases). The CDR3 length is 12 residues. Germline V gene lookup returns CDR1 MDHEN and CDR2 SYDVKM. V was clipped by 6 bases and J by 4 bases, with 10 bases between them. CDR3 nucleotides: TGTGCCAGCAGAACGACAGGATACGAGCAGTACTTC. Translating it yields CASRTTGYEQYF. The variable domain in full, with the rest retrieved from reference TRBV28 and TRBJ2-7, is DVKVTQSSRYLVKRTGEKVFLECVQDMDHENMFWYRQDPGLGLRLIYFSYDVKMKEKGDIPEGYSVSREKKERFSLILESASTNQTSMYLCASRTTGYEQYFGPGTRLTVT.

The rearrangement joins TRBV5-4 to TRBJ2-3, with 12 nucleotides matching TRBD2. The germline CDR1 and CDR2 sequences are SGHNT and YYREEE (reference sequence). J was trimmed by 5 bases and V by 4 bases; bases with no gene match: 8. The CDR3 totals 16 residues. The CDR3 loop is CASSTGLAGGQDTQYF. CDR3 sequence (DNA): TGTGCCAGCAGCACGGGGCTAGCGGGGGGGCAAGATACGCAGTATTTT.

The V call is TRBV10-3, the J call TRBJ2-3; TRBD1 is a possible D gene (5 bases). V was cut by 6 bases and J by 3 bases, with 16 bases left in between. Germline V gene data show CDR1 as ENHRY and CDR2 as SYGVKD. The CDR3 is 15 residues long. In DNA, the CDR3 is TGTGCCATCAGGCCCCAGGGTGGTGTAACAGATACGCAGTATTTT. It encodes CAIRPQGGVTDTQYF.

The CDR3 protein is CASSYSALRLAHEQFF. DNA of the CDR3: TGTGCCAGCAGTTATTCGGCCCTCCGGCTGGCCCATGAGCAGTTCTTC. The chain has TRBV6-9 and TRBJ2-1, with D unclear. Germline loops: CDR1 MNHGY, CDR2 SVAAGI. The CDR3 consists of 16 residues. V lost 0 bases and J 8 bases, leaving 17 bases between the germline ends.

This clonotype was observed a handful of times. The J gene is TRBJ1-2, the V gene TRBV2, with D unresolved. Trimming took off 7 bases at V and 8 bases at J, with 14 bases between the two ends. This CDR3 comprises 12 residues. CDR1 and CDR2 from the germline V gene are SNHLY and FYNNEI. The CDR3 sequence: CASTYTSRGYTF. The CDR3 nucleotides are TGTGCCAGCACCTACACATCCCGGGGCTACACCTTC.

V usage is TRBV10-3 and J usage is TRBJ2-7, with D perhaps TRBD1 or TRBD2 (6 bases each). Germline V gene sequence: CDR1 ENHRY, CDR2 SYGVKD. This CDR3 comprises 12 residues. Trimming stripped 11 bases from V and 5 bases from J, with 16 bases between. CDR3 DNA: TGTGCCGCTACGGAGGGGGAAGACGAGCAGTACTTC. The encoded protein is CAATEGEDEQYF.

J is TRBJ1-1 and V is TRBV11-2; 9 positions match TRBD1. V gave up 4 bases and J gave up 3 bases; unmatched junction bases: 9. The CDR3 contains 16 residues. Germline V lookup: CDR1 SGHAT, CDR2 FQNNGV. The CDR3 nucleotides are TGTGCCAGCAGCTGGGGACAGGGCTTCCTCTACACTGAAGCTTTCTTT. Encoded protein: CASSWGQGFLYTEAFF.